This T cell receptor beta chain was recovered during a study of T cells after posttransplantation cyclophosphamide. Findings of the study overall: Skin or GI-infiltrating T cells shared few TRB sequences with blood.

The CDR3 runs 11 residues. V lost 4 bases and J lost 4, with 4 bases in between. The germline V gene encodes CDR1 SGHAT and CDR2 FQNNGV. Worth noting for this clone: Its antigen is still unknown.

Libraries were prepared by immunoSEQ multiplex PCR; TCRdb keeps only in-frame clonotypes and omits some of them. The counts give around 3,100 clones, none of them seen only once; about 28% is held by the top ten. A marrow graft followed busulfan-fludarabine conditioning, with cyclophosphamide on days +3 and +4. The sequence was obtained from a female patient in her forties or fifties who received an allogeneic stem cell transplant from a related donor, was CMV-positive, and had no GVHD. Some of the T cells may derive from the graft donor. The input for sequencing was PBMCs, taken 84 days after allogeneic stem cell transplant with posttransplant cyclophosphamide. The chain recombines TRBV11-2 with TRBJ2-5; unclear D gene. In DNA, the CDR3 is TGTGCCAGCAGCTCCCTAGAGACCCAGTACTTC. Amino acids: CASSSLETQYF. Full variable domain (outside the CDR3, taken from reference TRBV11-2 and TRBJ2-5): EAGVAQSPRYKIIEKRQSVAFWCNPISGHATLYWYQQILGQGPKLLIQFQNNGVVDDSQLPKDRFSAERLKGVDSTLKIQPAKLEDSAVYLCASSSLETQYFGPGTRLLVL.